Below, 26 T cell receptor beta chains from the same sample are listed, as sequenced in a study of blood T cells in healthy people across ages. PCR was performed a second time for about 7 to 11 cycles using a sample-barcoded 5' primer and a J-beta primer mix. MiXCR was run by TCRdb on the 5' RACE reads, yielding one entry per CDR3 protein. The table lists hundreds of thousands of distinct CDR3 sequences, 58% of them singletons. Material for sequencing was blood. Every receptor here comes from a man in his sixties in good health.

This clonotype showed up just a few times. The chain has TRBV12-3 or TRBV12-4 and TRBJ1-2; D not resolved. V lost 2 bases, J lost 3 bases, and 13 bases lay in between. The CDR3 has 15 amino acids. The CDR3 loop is CASSLLLGAHYGYTF. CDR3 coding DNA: TGTGCCAGCAGTTTACTCTTGGGAGCTCACTATGGCTACACCTTC.

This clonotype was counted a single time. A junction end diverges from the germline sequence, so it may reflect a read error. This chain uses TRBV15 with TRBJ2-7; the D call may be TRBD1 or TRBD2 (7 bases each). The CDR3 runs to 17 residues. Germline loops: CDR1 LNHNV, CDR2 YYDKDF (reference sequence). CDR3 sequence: CATGRGGTAGGRYEQYF. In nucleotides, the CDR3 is TGTGCCACCGGCAGAGGAGGGACAGCCGGGGGGCGCTACGAGCAGTACTTC. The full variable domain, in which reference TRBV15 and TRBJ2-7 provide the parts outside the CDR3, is DAMVIQNPRYQVTQFGKPVTLSCSQTLNHNVMYWYQQKSSQAPKLLFHYYDKDFNNEADTPDNFQSRRPNTSFCFLDIRSPGLGDTAMYLCATGRGGTAGGRYEQYFGPGTRLTVT.

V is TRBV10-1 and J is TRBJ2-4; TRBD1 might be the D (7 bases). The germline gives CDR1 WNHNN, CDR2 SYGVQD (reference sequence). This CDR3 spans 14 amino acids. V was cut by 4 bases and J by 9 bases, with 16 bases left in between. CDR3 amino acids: CASSAWQGGGIQYF. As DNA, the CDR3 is TGCGCCAGCAGTGCATGGCAGGGGGGTGGCATTCAGTACTTC.

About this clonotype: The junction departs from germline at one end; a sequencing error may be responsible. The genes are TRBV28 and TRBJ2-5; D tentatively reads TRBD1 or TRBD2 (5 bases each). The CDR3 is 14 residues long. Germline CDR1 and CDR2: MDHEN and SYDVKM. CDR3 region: CASSLRGSREIQYF. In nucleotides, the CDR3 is TGTGCCAGCAGTTTGAGGGGATCGAGAGAGATCCAGTACTTC. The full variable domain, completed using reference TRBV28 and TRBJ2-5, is DVKVTQSSRYLVKRTGEKVFLECVQDMDHENMFWYRQDPGLGLRLIYFSYDVKMKEKGDIPEGYSVSREKKERFSLILESASTNQTSMYLCASSLRGSREIQYFGPGTRLLVL.

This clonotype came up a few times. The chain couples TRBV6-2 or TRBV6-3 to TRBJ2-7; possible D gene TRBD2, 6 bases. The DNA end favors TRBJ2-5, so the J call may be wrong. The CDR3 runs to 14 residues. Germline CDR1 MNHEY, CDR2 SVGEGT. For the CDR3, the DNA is TGTGCCAGCAGTCCCGGGACTCCTAGGGAGACCCAGTACTTC. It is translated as CASSPGTPRETQYF.

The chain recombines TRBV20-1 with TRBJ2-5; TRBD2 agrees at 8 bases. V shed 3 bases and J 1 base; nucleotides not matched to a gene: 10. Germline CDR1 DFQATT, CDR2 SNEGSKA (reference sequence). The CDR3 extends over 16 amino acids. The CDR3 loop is CSARIPQRGSQETQYF. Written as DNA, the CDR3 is TGCAGTGCTAGGATCCCCCAGCGGGGGTCCCAAGAGACCCAGTACTTC.

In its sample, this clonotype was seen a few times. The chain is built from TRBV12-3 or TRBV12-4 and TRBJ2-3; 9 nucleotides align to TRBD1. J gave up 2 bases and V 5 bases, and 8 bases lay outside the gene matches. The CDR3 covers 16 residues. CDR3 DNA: TGTGCCAGCAGTACCCGGACAGGGGACCCCACAGATACGCAGTATTTT. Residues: CASSTRTGDPTDTQYF.

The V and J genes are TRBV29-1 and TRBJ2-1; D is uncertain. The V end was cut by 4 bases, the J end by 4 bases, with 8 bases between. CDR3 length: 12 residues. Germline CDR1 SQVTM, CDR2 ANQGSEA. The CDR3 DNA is TGCAGCGTTGGCCGGCAGTACAATGAGCAGTTCTTC. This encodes CSVGRQYNEQFF.

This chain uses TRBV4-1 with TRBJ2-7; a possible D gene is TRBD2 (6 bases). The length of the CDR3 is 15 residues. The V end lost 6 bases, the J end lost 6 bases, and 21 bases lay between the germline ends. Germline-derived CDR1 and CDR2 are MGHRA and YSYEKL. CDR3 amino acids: CASRRRDSCRGEQYF. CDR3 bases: TGCGCCAGCAGACGCCGGGACTCTTGCCGGGGCGAGCAGTACTTC.

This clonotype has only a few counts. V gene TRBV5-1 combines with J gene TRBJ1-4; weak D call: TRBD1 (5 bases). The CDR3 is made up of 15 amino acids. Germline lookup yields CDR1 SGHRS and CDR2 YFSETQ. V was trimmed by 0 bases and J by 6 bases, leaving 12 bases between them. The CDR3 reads CASSLVPGPDEKLFF. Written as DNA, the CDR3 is TGCGCCAGCAGCTTGGTTCCAGGGCCGGATGAAAAACTGTTTTTT.

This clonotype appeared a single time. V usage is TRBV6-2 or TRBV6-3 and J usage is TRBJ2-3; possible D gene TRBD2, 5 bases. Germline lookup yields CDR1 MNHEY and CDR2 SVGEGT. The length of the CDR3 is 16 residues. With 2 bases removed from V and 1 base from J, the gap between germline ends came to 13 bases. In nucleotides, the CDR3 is TGTGCCAGCAGTTACGGCGGCGGGCCAGGCACAGATACGCAGTATTTT. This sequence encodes CASSYGGGPGTDTQYF.

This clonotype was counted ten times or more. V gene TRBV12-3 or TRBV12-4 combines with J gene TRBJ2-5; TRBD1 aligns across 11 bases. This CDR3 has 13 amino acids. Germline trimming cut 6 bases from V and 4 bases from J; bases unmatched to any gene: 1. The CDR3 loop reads CASRGTGGETQYF. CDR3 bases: TGTGCCAGCAGGGGGACAGGGGGAGAGACCCAGTACTTC.

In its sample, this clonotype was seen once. The CDR3 bases are TGTGCCAGCAGTGGGCGGCTAGCGGGCTACGAGCAGTACTTC. Its protein product is CASSGRLAGYEQYF. This chain uses TRBV27 with TRBJ2-7, with 8 bases aligning to TRBD2. V shed 5 bases and J 3 bases; nucleotides not matched to a gene: 6. CDR1 and CDR2 (germline): MNHEY, SMNVEV (reference sequence). The CDR3 runs to 14 residues.

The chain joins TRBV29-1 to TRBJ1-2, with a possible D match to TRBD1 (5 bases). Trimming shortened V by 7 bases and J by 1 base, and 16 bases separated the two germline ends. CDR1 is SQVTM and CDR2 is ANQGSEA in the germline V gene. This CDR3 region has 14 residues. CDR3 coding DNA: TGCAGCGCTGACGCCGGGACCGTTAACTATGGCTACACCTTC. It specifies CSADAGTVNYGYTF.

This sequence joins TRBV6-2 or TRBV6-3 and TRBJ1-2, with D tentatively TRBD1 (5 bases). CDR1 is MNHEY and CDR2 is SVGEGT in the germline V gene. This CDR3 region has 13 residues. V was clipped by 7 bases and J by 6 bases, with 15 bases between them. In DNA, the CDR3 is TGTGCCAGCACCTACCGTGAGGGGAATGGCTACACCTTC. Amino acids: CASTYREGNGYTF.

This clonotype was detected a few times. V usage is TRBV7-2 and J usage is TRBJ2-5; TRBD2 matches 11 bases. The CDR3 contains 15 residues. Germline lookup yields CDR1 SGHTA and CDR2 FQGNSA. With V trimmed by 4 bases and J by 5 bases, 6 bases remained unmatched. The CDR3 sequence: CASSSTRLAGETQYF. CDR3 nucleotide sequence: TGTGCCAGCAGCTCGACCCGACTAGCGGGGGAGACCCAGTACTTC.

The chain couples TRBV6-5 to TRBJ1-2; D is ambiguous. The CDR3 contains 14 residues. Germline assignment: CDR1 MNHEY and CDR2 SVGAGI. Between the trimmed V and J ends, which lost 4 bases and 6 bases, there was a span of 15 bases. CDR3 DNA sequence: TGTGCCAGCAGTTTGACGGACCGGTCGCATGGCTACACCTTC. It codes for CASSLTDRSHGYTF.

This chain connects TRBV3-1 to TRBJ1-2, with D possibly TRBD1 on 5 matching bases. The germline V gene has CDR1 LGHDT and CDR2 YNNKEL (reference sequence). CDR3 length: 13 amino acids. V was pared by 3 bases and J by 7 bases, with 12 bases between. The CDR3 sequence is CASSQGGALGYTF. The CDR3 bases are TGTGCCAGCAGCCAGGGAGGGGCGCTTGGCTACACCTTC.

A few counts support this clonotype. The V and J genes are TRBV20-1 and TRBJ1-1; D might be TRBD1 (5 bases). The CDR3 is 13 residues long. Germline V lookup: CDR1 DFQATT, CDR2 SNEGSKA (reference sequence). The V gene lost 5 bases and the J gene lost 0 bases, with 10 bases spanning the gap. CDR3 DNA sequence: TGCAGTGCTCCCGGGACGATGAACACTGAAGCTTTCTTT. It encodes CSAPGTMNTEAFF.

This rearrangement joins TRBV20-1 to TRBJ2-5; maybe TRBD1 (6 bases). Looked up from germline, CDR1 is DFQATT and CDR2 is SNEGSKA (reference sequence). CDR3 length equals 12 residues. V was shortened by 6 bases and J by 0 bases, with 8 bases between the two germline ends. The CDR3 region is CSAEGDQETQYF. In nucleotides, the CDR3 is TGCAGTGCCGAGGGGGACCAAGAGACCCAGTACTTC.

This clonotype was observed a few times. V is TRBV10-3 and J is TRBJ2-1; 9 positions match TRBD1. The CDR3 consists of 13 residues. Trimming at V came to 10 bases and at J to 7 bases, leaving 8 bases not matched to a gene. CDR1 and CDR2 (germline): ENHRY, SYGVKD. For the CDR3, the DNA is TGTGCCACATCCGGGACAGGGAAGAATGAGCAGTTCTTC. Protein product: CATSGTGKNEQFF.

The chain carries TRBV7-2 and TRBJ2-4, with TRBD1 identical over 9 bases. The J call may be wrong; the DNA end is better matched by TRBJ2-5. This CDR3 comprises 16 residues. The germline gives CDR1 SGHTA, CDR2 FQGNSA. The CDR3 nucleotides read TGTGCCAGCAGCGGACAGGGGATTGCCCGACAAGAGACCCAGTACTTC. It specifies CASSGQGIARQETQYF.

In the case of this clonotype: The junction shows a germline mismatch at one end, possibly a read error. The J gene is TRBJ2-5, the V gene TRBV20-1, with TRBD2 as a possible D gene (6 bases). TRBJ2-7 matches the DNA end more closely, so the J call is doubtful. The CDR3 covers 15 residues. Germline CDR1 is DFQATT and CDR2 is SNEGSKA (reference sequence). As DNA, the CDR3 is TGCAGTGCTGGAGATCCACTAGCTAATCCGTACGAGCAGTACTTC. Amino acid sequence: CSAGDPLANPYEQYF.

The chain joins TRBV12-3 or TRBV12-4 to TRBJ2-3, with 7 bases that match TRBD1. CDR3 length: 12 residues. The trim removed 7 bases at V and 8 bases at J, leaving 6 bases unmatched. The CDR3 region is CASTRDSATQYF. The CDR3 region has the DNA TGTGCCAGCACCCGGGACAGTGCTACGCAGTATTTT.

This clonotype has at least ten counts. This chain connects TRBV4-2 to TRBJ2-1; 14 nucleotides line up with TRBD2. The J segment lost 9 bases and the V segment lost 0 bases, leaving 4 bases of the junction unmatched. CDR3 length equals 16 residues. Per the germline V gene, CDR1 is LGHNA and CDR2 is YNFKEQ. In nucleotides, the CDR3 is TGTGCCAGCAGCCAAGATGTGACTAGCGGGGGGGCTGAGCAGTTCTTC. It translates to CASSQDVTSGGAEQFF.

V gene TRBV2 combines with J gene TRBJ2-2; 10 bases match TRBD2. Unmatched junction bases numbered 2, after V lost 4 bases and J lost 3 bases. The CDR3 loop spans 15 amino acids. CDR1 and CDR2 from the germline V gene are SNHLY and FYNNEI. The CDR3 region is CASSGTSGYTGELFF. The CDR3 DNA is TGTGCCAGCAGTGGGACTAGCGGTTACACCGGGGAGCTGTTTTTT.